This T cell receptor beta chain was sequenced during a study of cytomegalovirus exposure and HLA in healthy donors. Study overall: When 398 donors were genotyped, 80% to 90% of them were found to fall in the Caucasian-associated ancestry cluster.

Trimming took 6 bases from V and 4 from J, leaving 13 bases between them. This CDR3 spans 14 amino acids. Germline lookup yields CDR1 MNHNY and CDR2 SVGAGI (reference sequence). PCR primers comprised 60 Vbeta and 13 Jbeta primers. Generated by immunoSEQ multiplex PCR, the TCRdb table keeps only in-frame clones and is missing some. The sample consists of about 90,000 clones, approximately 84% of them appearing once. Sequenced: PBMCs. The V and J genes are TRBV6-6 and TRBJ1-5, with D tentatively TRBD1 (5 bases). This TCR was recovered from a man younger than 35 in good health and CMV-seronegative. The CDR3 region has the DNA TGTGCCAGCAGACTAACGGGGGGGAATCAGCCCCAGCATTTT. Protein product: CASRLTGGNQPQHF.